One and the same sample provided the 6 T cell receptor beta chains below, sequenced in a study of T cell repertoires in cytomegalovirus infection. TCRdb analysed the reads with MiXCR anew, one entry per CDR3 protein. This sample has 700,000 to 950,000 distinct CDR3 sequences; over 25% occur once, and the top ten carry around 11%. These TCRs are of unknown antigen specificity. The sample here was cultured CD8+ T cells from PBMCs, taken from culture after CMV antigen stimulation. The receptors here all came from a human donor in good health (CMV status not recorded). Some clones in this sample may be carry-over from other donors' samples.

This clonotype has ten or more counts. CDR3 sequence: CASSYLGGDADTQYF. CDR3 DNA: TGTGCCAGCAGCTACCTGGGGGGGGACGCAGATACGCAGTATTTT. The chain carries TRBV7-9 and TRBJ2-3, with 7 bases identical to TRBD2. This CDR3 is built from 15 residues. With 4 bases clipped from V and 4 bases from J, the junction kept 8 bases outside the gene matches. Germline loops: CDR1 SEHNR, CDR2 FQNEAQ (reference sequence).

This clonotype showed up many times. V and J are TRBV7-2 and TRBJ2-1, with TRBD2 identical over 12 bases. Trimming removed 5 bases from V and 9 bases from J; junction bases left unmatched: 5. The CDR3 length is 14 residues. Germline V gene data show CDR1 as SGHTA and CDR2 as FQGNSA. In nucleotides, the CDR3 is TGTGCCAGCAGCCCCGGGACTAGCGGGCTTGAGCAGTTCTTC. As protein: CASSPGTSGLEQFF.

The chain recombines TRBV9 with TRBJ2-2; D tentatively fits TRBD1 or TRBD2 (5 bases each). V shed 0 bases and J shed 4 bases, with 10 bases lying between them. Germline V gene lookup returns CDR1 SGDLS and CDR2 YYNGEE. The CDR3 loop spans 15 amino acids. The CDR3 here is CASSVERGPTGELFF. For the CDR3, the DNA is TGTGCCAGCAGCGTAGAACGGGGACCCACCGGGGAGCTGTTTTTT.

The chain uses TRBV20-1 and TRBJ1-1; D is ambiguous. V was trimmed by 2 bases and J by 5 bases, leaving 12 bases between them. This CDR3 spans 13 amino acids. Germline V gene data show CDR1 as DFQATT and CDR2 as SNEGSKA (reference sequence). The CDR3 bases are TGCAGTGCTAGACCACGAGGGAGAACTGAAGCTTTCTTT. Protein sequence: CSARPRGRTEAFF.

The chain combines TRBV6-6 with TRBJ1-3, with D possibly matching TRBD1 (5 bases). V lost 10 bases and J 2 bases, leaving 12 bases between the germline ends. From germline, CDR1 is MNHNY and CDR2 SVGAGI (reference sequence). The CDR3 consists of 13 residues. Here the CDR3 DNA reads TGTGCCACTACCGACAGAGCTGGAAACACCATATATTTT. This encodes CATTDRAGNTIYF.

The chain carries TRBV7-9 and TRBJ2-7; D call uncertain. This CDR3 spans 14 amino acids. Germline CDR1 and CDR2: SEHNR and FQNEAQ (reference sequence). Trimming pared 1 base from V and 4 bases from J, leaving 11 bases between. The CDR3 DNA sequence: TGTGCCAGCAGCTTAGAGTCGTCCTGGTACGAGCAGTACTTC. Translated: CASSLESSWYEQYF.